This entry describes one T cell receptor beta chain. The antigen is unknown. With 2 bases removed from V and 6 bases from J, the gap between germline ends came to 11 bases. Germline lookup yields CDR1 SGHDT and CDR2 YYEEEE. The CDR3 is 13 residues long. This sample was taken from a study of response to subunit inactivated influenza vaccine. Overall study findings and caveats: T cells newly recruited by each seasonal influenza vaccination are few, the authors suggested.

From the RT-PCR reads, TCRdb called clonotypes with MiXCR, one entry per CDR3 protein. The sample has approximately 500,000 distinct CDR3 sequences; over 10% are singletons. The TCR was taken from a man in his fifties who received an inactivated influenza vaccine. This chain uses TRBV5-6 with TRBJ2-5; no clear D gene. The specimen comprised PBMCs from blood, sampled 45 days after vaccination. The CDR3 sequence is CASSFITSKTQYF. The CDR3, as DNA: TGTGCCAGCAGCTTCATCACCTCGAAGACCCAGTACTTC.